This T cell receptor beta chain was sequenced during a study of CD8+CD57+ T cells in acquired aplastic anemia. Findings and limits, study-wide: The same twenty-nine CD8+ CDR3 sequences occurred in patients and in controls.

TCR beta VDJ and CDR3 profiles were obtained from a genomic DNA template. One entry per CDR3 protein, called by TCRdb with MiXCR from the reads. The table records 180,000 or so distinct CDR3 sequences, over 40% of them present only once. The CDR3 length is 14 residues. Germline V gene data show CDR1 as KGHSH and CDR2 as LQKENI. Trimming removed 2 bases from V and 7 bases from J, with 11 bases in between. Of note for this clonotype: What it binds is unknown.

Flow cytometry had shown expanded CD8+CD57+ cells in the patients chosen for sequencing. The source of this sequence is a human donor with aplastic anemia. The chain uses TRBV18 and TRBJ2-2, with no clear D. Sequencing was performed on sorted CD4+, CD8+, or CD8+CD57+ T cells (not recorded which) from PBMCs. In DNA, the CDR3 is TGTGCCAGCTCACCAACGACCCTTGGCGGGGAGCTGTTTTTT. Amino acid sequence: CASSPTTLGGELFF.